This T cell receptor beta chain was sequenced for a study of blood T cell repertoires in COVID-19. The CDR3 has 15 residues. V was cut by 0 bases and J by 8 bases, with 14 bases left in between. Germline CDR1 and CDR2: MNHEY and SVGAGI. The protocol was immunoSEQ multiplex PCR, while the TCRdb copy is restricted to in-frame clones and leaves out a portion. The sample contains about 200,000 clones, 85% to 90% of which appear only once. The chain is built from TRBV6-5 and TRBJ2-1; D may be TRBD2 (6 bases). Sample: peripheral blood. The receptor comes from a man aged 40-50 years with active or convalescent COVID-19. The CDR3 DNA sequence: TGTGCCAGCAGTTACTCGCGACTAGATGCCGATGAGCAGTTCTTC. It codes for CASSYSRLDADEQFF.